This TCR beta chain appears in the sequencing data of a study of cytomegalovirus exposure and HLA in healthy donors. Germline-derived CDR1 and CDR2 are SGHRS and YFSETQ. Losses at the gene ends were 3 bases for V and 5 bases for J; bases not matched to a gene: 10. The CDR3 loop spans 16 amino acids. Study-wide findings and caveats: Among TCR beta chains, those listed as cytomegalovirus-associated numbered around 180.

There were likely unrecorded immune exposures, though donors were nominally healthy when sampled. Notes on this clone: Its antigen is undetermined.

The PCR employed 60 Vbeta primers together with 13 Jbeta primers. Data came from immunoSEQ multiplex PCR; TCRdb stores just in-frame clones and leaves some out. This sample has about 150,000 clones; roughly 72% occur once, and the top ten carry approximately 1.8%. This chain links TRBV5-1 with TRBJ2-5; 10 bases align to TRBD1. The receptor was isolated from a man in his forties or fifties in good health and CMV-seronegative. Sample: PBMCs. The CDR3 nucleotides read TGCGCCAGCAGCTCTATCGGGACAGGGGAATTGGAGACCCAGTACTTC. Amino acid sequence: CASSSIGTGELETQYF.